The rows below give T cell receptor beta chains drawn from one sample of a study of memory CD4+ T cells and cytomegalovirus serostatus. Sequencing used immunoSEQ multiplex PCR; TCRdb keeps in-frame clones, though not all of them. The sample lists about 58,000 clones; under 90% were seen once. The sample consisted of memory CD4+ T cells from blood. These TCRs come from an adult in good health and CMV-seronegative. Some clones in this sample may be carry-over from other donors' samples. Both conserved end residues are part of each CDR3. A D gene is named only where the DNA matches it firmly. Expanded clones are given a class, and other clones once, few, many or no size at all.

V	size	D	J	CDR3	DNA
TRBV25-1	.	.	TRBJ2-2	CASSDRANTGELFF	TGTGCCAGCAGTGACAGGGCGAACACCGGGGAGCTGTTTTTT
TRBV28	.	.	TRBJ2-7	CASSLVQVSYEQYF	TGTGCCAGCAGTTTGGTTCAGGTCTCCTACGAGCAGTACTTC
TRBV2	.	.	TRBJ1-2	CASTRGSGGYTF	TGTGCCAGCACTAGAGGGTCGGGCGGCTACACCTTC
TRBV30	.	TRBD2	TRBJ2-3	CAWSVRSGSTDTQYF	TGTGCCTGGAGTGTACGTAGCGGGTCCACAGATACGCAGTATTTT
TRBV30	.	.	TRBJ2-5	CAWSRGYSQETQYF	TGTGCCTGGAGTAGGGGTTACTCCCAAGAGACCCAGTACTTC
TRBV30	few	.	TRBJ1-1	CAWSGGWGVNTEAFF	TGTGCCTGGAGTGGAGGCTGGGGTGTGAACACTGAAGCTTTCTTT
TRBV4-3	.	TRBD1	TRBJ1-1	CASSREDRASEAFF	TGCGCCAGCAGCCGGGAAGACAGGGCCTCTGAAGCTTTCTTT
TRBV5-4	.	.	TRBJ2-5	CASSLVGTVQETQYF	TGTGCCAGCAGCTTGGTTGGTACGGTGCAAGAGACCCAGTACTTC
TRBV7-2	few	TRBD2	TRBJ2-5	CASGGTSGLQETQYF	TGTGCCAGCGGCGGGACTAGCGGACTCCAAGAGACCCAGTACTTC
TRBV14	.	.	TRBJ1-3	CASSPGGGRGGNTIYF	TGTGCCAGCAGTCCTGGTGGGGGCAGGGGCGGAAACACCATATATTTT
TRBV11-3	few	TRBD1	TRBJ1-1	CASSLDPGGDGGNTEAFF	TGTGCCAGCAGCTTAGACCCAGGGGGCGACGGGGGGAACACTGAAGCTTTCTTT
TRBV7-2	.	.	TRBJ2-5	CASSSWTVQETQYF	TGTGCCAGCAGCTCATGGACAGTTCAAGAGACCCAGTACTTC
TRBV4-2	few	.	TRBJ2-2	CASSQDWAASSAGELFF	TGTGCCAGCAGCCAAGATTGGGCCGCGAGCTCGGCCGGGGAGCTGTTTTTT
TRBV25-1	.	.	TRBJ1-3	CASSARMRDTIYF	TGTGCCAGCAGCGCTCGGATGAGGGACACCATATATTTT
TRBV6-6	few	.	TRBJ2-4	CASSAGILAKNIQYF	TGTGCCAGCAGTGCAGGGATCCTAGCCAAAAACATTCAGTACTTC
TRBV30	few	.	TRBJ1-1	CATEGRNTEAFF	TGTGCAACAGAAGGTCGGAACACTGAAGCTTTCTTT
TRBV28	.	TRBD1	TRBJ2-1	CASGRGDRGRHEQFF	TGTGCCAGCGGAAGAGGGGACAGGGGGCGTCATGAGCAGTTCTTC
TRBV11-2	.	TRBD1	TRBJ2-5	CASRTDRGGRETQYF	TGTGCCAGCAGGACCGACAGGGGAGGTCGAGAGACCCAGTACTTC
TRBV11-2	.	.	TRBJ1-2	CASSTLQGNGYTF	TGTGCCAGCAGCACCTTGCAGGGCAATGGCTACACCTTC
TRBV28	.	.	TRBJ1-5	CASQVTGLDQPQHF	TGTGCCAGCCAGGTTACAGGGTTGGATCAGCCCCAGCATTTT
TRBV6-6	.	.	TRBJ1-1	CASRRDLTTEAFF	TGTGCCAGCAGGAGGGATCTGACCACTGAAGCTTTCTTT
TRBV30	.	.	TRBJ1-6	CAWNPRGGVFYNSPLHF	TGTGCCTGGAATCCCCGGGGGGGTGTTTTTTATAATTCACCCCTCCACTTT
TRBV5-1	.	.	TRBJ2-1	CASSNPGWQGNEQFF	TGCGCCAGCAGTAACCCGGGGTGGCAGGGCAATGAGCAGTTCTTC
TRBV19	.	.	TRBJ2-1	CASSINPNEQFF	TGTGCCAGTAGTATTAACCCCAATGAGCAGTTCTTC
TRBV27	.	TRBD2	TRBJ2-3	CASSSGLAGGRDTQYF	TGTGCCAGCAGTTCGGGACTAGCGGGAGGAAGAGATACGCAGTATTTT
TRBV1	.	.	TRBJ2-1	CTSSQDGTSGSGGENEQFF	TGCACCAGCAGCCAAGATGGGACTAGCGGGAGTGGGGGAGAGAATGAGCAGTTCTTC
TRBV5-5	.	TRBD2	TRBJ2-5	CASSTGWTSGQETQYF	TGTGCCAGCAGTACTGGATGGACTAGCGGACAAGAGACCCAGTACTTC
TRBV28	.	.	TRBJ2-5	CASSRGRRETQYF	TGTGCCAGCAGCCGGGGTCGCAGAGAGACCCAGTACTTC
TRBV5-5	.	.	TRBJ1-2	CASSLVFGDNYGYTF	TGTGCCAGCAGCTTGGTTTTCGGGGATAACTATGGCTACACCTTC
TRBV10-2	.	.	TRBJ1-4	CASRDGGEKLFF	TGCGCCAGCAGGGACGGAGGGGAAAAACTGTTTTTT
TRBV19	few	.	TRBJ2-2	CASSIGGRLNTGELFF	TGTGCCAGTAGTATAGGGGGACGACTGAACACCGGGGAGCTGTTTTTT
TRBV10-3	.	.	TRBJ1-1	CAISTGLEAFF	TGTGCCATCTCGACAGGCCTTGAAGCTTTCTTT
TRBV5-6	.	.	TRBJ2-7	CASSPPAGPSYEQYF	TGTGCCAGCAGCCCCCCTGCCGGGCCTTCCTACGAGCAGTACTTC
TRBV12-5	.	TRBD1	TRBJ2-1	CASGLQGSSYNEQFF	TGTGCTAGTGGTTTACAGGGGAGCTCCTACAATGAGCAGTTCTTC
TRBV4-2	.	TRBD2	TRBJ2-1	CASRLGTRVGSEQFF	TGTGCCAGCAGACTGGGGACTAGAGTTGGGAGTGAGCAGTTCTTC